This T cell receptor (beta chain) was profiled in a study of early T cells in non-severe SARS-CoV-2 infection. This clonotype was counted at least ten times. Per the germline V gene, CDR1 is MNHNS and CDR2 is SASEGT. The CDR3 extends over 14 amino acids. V was pared by 10 bases and J by 2 bases, with 7 bases of the junction left unmatched. TCRdb itself ran the 5' RACE reads through MiXCR, one entry per CDR3 protein. The sample has about 26,000 distinct CDR3 sequences, around 5.5% seen once. The sequence was obtained from an adult who was a healthcare worker with PCR-confirmed SARS-CoV-2 infection or an uninfected control (not recorded which). The rearrangement links TRBV6-1 to TRBJ2-3; 9 positions match TRBD2. Sequenced sample: whole blood. The DNA of the CDR3 is TGTGCCAACCGTTTAGCGGGGGCCACAGATACGCAGTATTTT. It specifies CANRLAGATDTQYF.